Below, 10 T cell receptor beta chains from the same sample are listed, as sequenced in a study of vaccination and CD4 T cells after COVID-19. Treatment here: approximately 9-day PBMC culture with coronavirus spike peptide pools or control peptides (ViraFEST assay). With the Oncomine TCR Beta short-read assay, DNA from cultured CD4+ T cells was sequenced. MiXCR was run by TCRdb on the PCR reads, yielding one entry per CDR3 protein. The sample lists approximately 8,200 distinct CDR3 sequences, approximately 58% seen once, with roughly 25% in the top ten. Antigen specificity for these receptors is unknown. The source material was CD4+ T cells from blood, cultured in vitro. The origin of the receptors is a human donor who had recovered from COVID-19.

The V and J genes are TRBV6-2 or TRBV6-3 and TRBJ1-2; D is ambiguous. V lost 2 bases to trimming and J lost 4 bases, with 14 bases between them. This CDR3 has 15 residues. Per the germline V gene, CDR1 is MNHEY and CDR2 is SVGEGT. CDR3 sequence reads: CASSYSPGPGYGYTF. As DNA, the CDR3 is TGTGCCAGCAGTTACAGTCCGGGCCCAGGCTATGGCTACACCTTC.

The rearrangement joins TRBV20-1 to TRBJ1-1; D gene ambiguous. Trimming took off 6 bases at V and 4 bases at J, with 15 bases between the two ends. Germline loops: CDR1 DFQATT, CDR2 SNEGSKA (reference sequence). There are 13 residues in the CDR3. CDR3 DNA: TGCAGTGCAGACGGCCGAGGAGGCACTGAAGCTTTCTTT. It codes for CSADGRGGTEAFF.

The chain links TRBV7-2 to TRBJ2-7; D might be TRBD2 (5 bases). This CDR3 contains 14 residues. V was pared by 5 bases and J by 1 base, with 12 bases between. Germline lookup yields CDR1 SGHTA and CDR2 FQGNSA. CDR3 sequence reads: CASSPGLRSYEQYF. CDR3 DNA sequence: TGTGCCAGCAGCCCTGGACTGAGATCCTACGAGCAGTACTTC.

V is TRBV28 and J is TRBJ1-2, with a weak D call TRBD1 (5 bases). The CDR3 loop spans 12 amino acids. V shed 4 bases and J shed 3 bases, with 6 bases lying between them. CDR1 and CDR2 from the germline V gene are MDHEN and SYDVKM. The CDR3 nucleotides are TGTGCCAGCAGTTCGGGGGACTATGGCTACACCTTC. Protein sequence: CASSSGDYGYTF.

The CDR3 DNA follows: TGTGCCAGCAGCTTATGGGGTAGGAACACTGAAGCTTTCTTT. Translation: CASSLWGRNTEAFF. This chain joins TRBV7-2 and TRBJ1-1; D is ambiguous. Deletions cut 2 bases from V and 1 base from J, with 8 bases between. Germline-derived CDR1 and CDR2 are SGHTA and FQGNSA. This CDR3 contains 14 residues.

This clonotype was counted a single time. CDR3 coding DNA: TGTGCCAGCAGCCAGAAGACAGGGGTCGGGGCGGAGACCCAGTACTTC. Translated: CASSQKTGVGAETQYF. J is TRBJ2-5 and V is TRBV6-2 or TRBV6-3, with 8 bases that match TRBD1. Unmatched junction bases numbered 14, after V lost 6 bases and J lost 5 bases. The V gene's germline CDR1 is MNHEY and CDR2 SVGEGT. The CDR3 contains 16 residues.

This chain joins TRBV28 and TRBJ2-5; 11 bases align to TRBD2. The V gene's germline CDR1 is MDHEN and CDR2 SYDVKM. This CDR3 is 16 amino acids long. V lost 1 base, J lost 4 bases, and 5 bases stayed unmatched. DNA for the CDR3: TGTGCCAGCAGTTTATCGACTAGCGGGACGGGAGAGACCCAGTACTTC. It specifies CASSLSTSGTGETQYF.

The chain carries TRBV20-1 and TRBJ1-1, with 8 bases identical to TRBD1. The germline gives CDR1 DFQATT, CDR2 SNEGSKA (reference sequence). There are 13 residues in the CDR3. The J segment lost 10 bases and the V segment lost 8 bases, leaving 15 bases of the junction unmatched. As DNA, the CDR3 is TGCAGTACGGGCTCTGGGACAGGTGTAGCAGCTTTCTTT. Residues: CSTGSGTGVAAFF.

This chain connects TRBV20-1 to TRBJ1-5; D is perhaps TRBD1 (5 bases). CDR1 is DFQATT and CDR2 is SNEGSKA in the germline V gene (reference sequence). The CDR3 is 12 amino acids. CDR3 protein: CSVGRGSQPQHF. The CDR3 DNA is TGCAGCGTTGGGAGGGGCTCCCAGCCCCAGCATTTT.

The V call is TRBV20-1, the J call TRBJ2-1, with D possibly matching TRBD2 (6 bases). V lost 1 base and J lost 3, with 10 bases in between. From germline, CDR1 is DFQATT and CDR2 SNEGSKA (reference sequence). The CDR3 consists of 14 residues. For the CDR3, the DNA is TGCAGTGCTAGAGGGCGGGACCTCTACAATGAGCAGTTCTTC. Its translation is CSARGRDLYNEQFF.